The sequence of this TCR beta chain was determined in a study of cytomegalovirus exposure and HLA in healthy donors. The PCR contained 60 Vbeta and 13 Jbeta primers. The repertoire was sequenced with immunoSEQ multiplex PCR; TCRdb's copy has only in-frame clones and lacks some. The repertoire has around 120,000 clones, 74% of them found once; the top ten carry 2.6%. Turning to this clone: Its specificity is unknown.

Study-wide results and limits: The study carried out a later analysis of TCR beta sequences. It associated around 17,000 of them with specific HLA alleles at a false discovery rate of 0.05. Some TCR beta chains (around 160 of them) were listed as cytomegalovirus-associated.

The receptor was derived from a middle-aged man in good health and CMV-seropositive. Sequenced: PBMCs.

CDR3 region: CASSLASLSGEQFF. The DNA of the CDR3 is TGTGCCAGCAGCTTGGCTAGCTTGAGTGGTGAGCAGTTCTTC. The chain joins TRBV7-9 to TRBJ2-1, with a possible D match to TRBD2 (5 bases). The CDR3 runs 14 residues. Germline lookup yields CDR1 SEHNR and CDR2 FQNEAQ (reference sequence). Trimming took 3 bases from V and 9 from J, leaving 15 bases between them. The whole variable domain, filled in from reference TRBV7-9 and TRBJ2-1, reads DTGVSQNPRHKITKRGQNVTFRCDPISEHNRLYWYRQTLGQGPEFLTYFQNEAQLEKSRLLSDRFSAERPKGSFSTLEIQRTEQGDSAMYLCASSLASLSGEQFFGPGTRLTVL.